Sequencing of this T cell receptor beta chain was carried out in a study of blood T cell repertoires in COVID-19. Trimming shortened V by 2 bases and J by 1 base, and 8 bases separated the two germline ends. This CDR3 spans 14 amino acids. The germline V gene has CDR1 SGHAT and CDR2 FQDESV (reference sequence). Sequencing used immunoSEQ multiplex PCR; TCRdb keeps in-frame clones, though not all of them. The sample shows approximately 69,000 clones, about 82% of them seen only once. The TCR originated in a woman aged 55-70 years with acute or convalescent COVID-19. The rearrangement uses TRBV11-1 and TRBJ1-2; D may be TRBD1 (6 bases). Sequencing was performed on peripheral blood. In DNA, the CDR3 is TGTGCCAGCAGCTTAAAGGGGGATAACTATGGCTACACCTTC. Translated, it gives CASSLKGDNYGYTF.